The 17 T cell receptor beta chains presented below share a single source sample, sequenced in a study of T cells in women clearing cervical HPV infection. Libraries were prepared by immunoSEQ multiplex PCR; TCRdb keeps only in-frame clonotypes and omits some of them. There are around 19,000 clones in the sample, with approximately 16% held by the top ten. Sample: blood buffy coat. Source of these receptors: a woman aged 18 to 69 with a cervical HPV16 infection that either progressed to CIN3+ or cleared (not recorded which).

CDR3 region: CASSEGGGVSGNTIYF. The CDR3 bases that were read are TGTGCCAGCAGTGAAGGGGGGGGCGTCTCTGGAAACACC. This chain links TRBV2 with TRBJ1-3; maybe TRBD1 (6 bases). The CDR3 is cut off 3 residues early in the read; its end comes from the germline J gene. The V end was cut by 1 base, the J end by 0 bases, with 10 bases between. Germline CDR1 SNHLY, CDR2 FYNNEI. The CDR3 covers 16 residues.

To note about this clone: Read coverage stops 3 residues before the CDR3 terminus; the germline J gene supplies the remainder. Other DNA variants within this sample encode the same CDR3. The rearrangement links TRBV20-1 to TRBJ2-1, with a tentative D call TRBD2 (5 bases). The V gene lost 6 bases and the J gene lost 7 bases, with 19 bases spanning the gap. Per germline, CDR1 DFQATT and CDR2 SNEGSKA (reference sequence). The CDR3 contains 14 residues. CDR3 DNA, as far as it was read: TGCAGTGCCGAGGGTCTAATTTCTGAGAATGAG. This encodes CSAEGLISENE. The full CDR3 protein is CSAEGLISENEQFF.

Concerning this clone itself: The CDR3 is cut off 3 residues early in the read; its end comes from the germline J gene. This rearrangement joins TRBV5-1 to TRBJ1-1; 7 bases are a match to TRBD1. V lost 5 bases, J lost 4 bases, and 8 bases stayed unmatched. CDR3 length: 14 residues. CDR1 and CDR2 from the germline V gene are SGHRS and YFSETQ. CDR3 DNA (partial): TGCGCCAGCAGATTTACAGGGGACTTCACTGAA. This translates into CASRFTGDFTE. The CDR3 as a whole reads CASRFTGDFTEAFF.

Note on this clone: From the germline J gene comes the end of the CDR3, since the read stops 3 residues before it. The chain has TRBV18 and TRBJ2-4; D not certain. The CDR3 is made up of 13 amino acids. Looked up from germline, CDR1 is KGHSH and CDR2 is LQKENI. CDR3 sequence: CASLQSENYGQYF. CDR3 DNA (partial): TGTGCCAGCCTCCAATCGGAGAACTATGGT.

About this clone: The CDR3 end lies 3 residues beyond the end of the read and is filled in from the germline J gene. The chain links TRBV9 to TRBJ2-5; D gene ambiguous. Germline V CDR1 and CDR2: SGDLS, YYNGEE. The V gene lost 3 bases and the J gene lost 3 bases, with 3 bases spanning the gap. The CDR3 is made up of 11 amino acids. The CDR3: CASSAEETQYF. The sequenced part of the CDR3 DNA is TGTGCCAGCAGCGCGGAAGAGACC.

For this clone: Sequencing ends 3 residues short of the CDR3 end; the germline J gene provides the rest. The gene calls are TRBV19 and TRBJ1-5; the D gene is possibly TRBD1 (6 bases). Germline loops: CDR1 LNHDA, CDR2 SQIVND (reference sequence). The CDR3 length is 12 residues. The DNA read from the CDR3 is TGTGCCAGTAGATACAGGGACGATCCC. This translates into CASRYRDDP. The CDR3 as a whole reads CASRYRDDPQHF.

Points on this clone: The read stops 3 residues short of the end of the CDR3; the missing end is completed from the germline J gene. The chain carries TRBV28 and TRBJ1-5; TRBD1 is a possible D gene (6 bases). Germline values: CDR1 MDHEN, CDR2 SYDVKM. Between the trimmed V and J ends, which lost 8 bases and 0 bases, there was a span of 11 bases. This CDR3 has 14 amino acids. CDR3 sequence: CASCWTVSNQPQHF. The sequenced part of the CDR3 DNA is TGTGCCAGCTGCTGGACAGTTAGCAATCAGCCC.

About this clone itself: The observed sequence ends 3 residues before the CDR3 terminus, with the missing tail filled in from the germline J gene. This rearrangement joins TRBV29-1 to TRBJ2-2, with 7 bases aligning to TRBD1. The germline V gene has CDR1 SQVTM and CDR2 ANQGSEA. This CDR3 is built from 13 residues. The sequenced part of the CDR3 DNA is TGCAGCGTTGTCGACAGGGCGCGTGAAAAG. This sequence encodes CSVVDRAREK. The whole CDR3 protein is CSVVDRAREKLFF.

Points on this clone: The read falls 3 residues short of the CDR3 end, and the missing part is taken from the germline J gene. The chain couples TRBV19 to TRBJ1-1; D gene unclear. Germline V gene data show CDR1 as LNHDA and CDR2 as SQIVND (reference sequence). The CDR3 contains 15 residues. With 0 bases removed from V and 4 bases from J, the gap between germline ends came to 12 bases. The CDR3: CASSIEGPLATEAFF. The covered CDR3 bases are TGTGCCAGTAGTATAGAGGGCCCTTTGGCCACTGAA.

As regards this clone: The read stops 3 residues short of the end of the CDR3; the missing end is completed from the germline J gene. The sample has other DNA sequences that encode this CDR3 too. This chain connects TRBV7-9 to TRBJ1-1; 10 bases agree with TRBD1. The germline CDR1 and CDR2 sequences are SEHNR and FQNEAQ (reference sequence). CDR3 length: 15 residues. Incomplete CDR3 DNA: TGTGCCAGCAGCTCTGGACAGGGGGGACCATACGAG. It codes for CASSSGQGGPYE. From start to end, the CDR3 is CASSSGQGGPYEAFF. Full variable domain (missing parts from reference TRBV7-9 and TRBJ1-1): DTGVSQNPRHKITKRGQNVTFRCDPISEHNRLYWYRQTLGQGPEFLTYFQNEAQLEKSRLLSDRFSAERPKGSFSTLEIQRTEQGDSAMYLCASSSGQGGPYEAFFGQGTRLTVV.

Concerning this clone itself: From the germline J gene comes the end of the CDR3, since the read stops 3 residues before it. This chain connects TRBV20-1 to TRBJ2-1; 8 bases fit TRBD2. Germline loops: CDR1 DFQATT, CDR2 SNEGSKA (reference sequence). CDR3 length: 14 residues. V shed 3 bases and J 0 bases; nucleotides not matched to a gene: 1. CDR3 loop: CSASTSGSYNEQFF. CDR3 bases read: TGCAGTGCTAGCACTAGCGGCTCCTACAATGAG.

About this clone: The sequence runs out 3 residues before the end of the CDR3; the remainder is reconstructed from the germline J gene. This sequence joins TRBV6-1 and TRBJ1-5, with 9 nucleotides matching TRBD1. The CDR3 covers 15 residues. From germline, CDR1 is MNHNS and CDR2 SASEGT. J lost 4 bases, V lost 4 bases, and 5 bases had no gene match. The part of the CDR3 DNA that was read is TGTGCCAGCAGTGTGCGACAGGGGGGAAATCAGCCC. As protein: CASSVRQGGNQP. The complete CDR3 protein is CASSVRQGGNQPQHF.

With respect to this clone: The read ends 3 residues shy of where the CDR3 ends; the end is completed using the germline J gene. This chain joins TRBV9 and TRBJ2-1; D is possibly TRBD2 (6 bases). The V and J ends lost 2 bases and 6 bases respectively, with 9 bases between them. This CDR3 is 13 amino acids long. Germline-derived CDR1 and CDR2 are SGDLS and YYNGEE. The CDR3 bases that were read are TGTGCCAGCAGCGTTCCGACTAGCAATGAG. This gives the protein CASSVPTSNE. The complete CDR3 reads CASSVPTSNEQFF. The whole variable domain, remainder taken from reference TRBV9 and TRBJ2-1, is DSGVTQTPKHLITATGQRVTLRCSPRSGDLSVYWYQQSLDQGLQFLIQYYNGEERAKGNILERFSAQQFPDLHSELNLSSLELGDSALYFCASSVPTSNEQFFGPGTRLTVL.

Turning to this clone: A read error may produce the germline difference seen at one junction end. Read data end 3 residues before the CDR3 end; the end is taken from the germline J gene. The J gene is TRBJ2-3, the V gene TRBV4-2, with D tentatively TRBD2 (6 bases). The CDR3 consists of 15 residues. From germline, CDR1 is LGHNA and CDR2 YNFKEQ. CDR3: CASSQGGEYTDTQYF. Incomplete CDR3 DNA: TGCGCCAGCAGCCAAGGCGGGGAATACACAGATACG.

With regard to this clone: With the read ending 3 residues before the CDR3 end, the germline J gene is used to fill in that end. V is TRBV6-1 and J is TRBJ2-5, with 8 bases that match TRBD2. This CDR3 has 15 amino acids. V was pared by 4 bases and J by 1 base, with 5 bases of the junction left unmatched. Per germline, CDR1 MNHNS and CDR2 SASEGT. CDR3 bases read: TGTGCCAGCAGTGTGGCGGGGGGCCCCCAAGAGACC. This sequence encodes CASSVAGGPQET. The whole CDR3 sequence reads CASSVAGGPQETQYF.

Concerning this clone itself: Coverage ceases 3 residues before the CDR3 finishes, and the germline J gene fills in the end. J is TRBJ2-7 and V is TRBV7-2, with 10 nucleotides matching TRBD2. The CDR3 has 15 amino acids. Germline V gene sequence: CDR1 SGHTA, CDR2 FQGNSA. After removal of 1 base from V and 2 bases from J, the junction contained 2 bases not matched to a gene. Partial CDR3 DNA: TGTGCCAGCAGCTTAGTAGCGGGGGGCGCCTACGAG. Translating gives CASSLVAGGAYE. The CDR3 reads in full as CASSLVAGGAYEQYF.

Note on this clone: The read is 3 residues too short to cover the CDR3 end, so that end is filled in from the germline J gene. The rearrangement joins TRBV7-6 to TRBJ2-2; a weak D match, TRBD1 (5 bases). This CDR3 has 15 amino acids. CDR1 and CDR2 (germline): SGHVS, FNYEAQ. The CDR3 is CASSPTTASREKLFF. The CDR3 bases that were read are TGTGCCAGCAGCCCGACGACAGCCTCAAGGGAAAAG. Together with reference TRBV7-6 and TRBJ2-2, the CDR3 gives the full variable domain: GAGVSQSPRYKVTKRGQDVALRCDPISGHVSLYWYRQALGQGPEFLTYFNYEAQQDKSGLPNDRFSAERPEGSISTLTIQRTEQRDSAMYRCASSPTTASREKLFFGEGSRLTVL.